This record concerns one T cell receptor (beta chain) sequence. Only in-frame clones appear in the TCRdb table, and some are missing; sequencing was by immunoSEQ multiplex PCR. Among roughly 150,000 clones listed, more than 85% were seen once. The entry originates in a study of T cell responses to AZD1222 COVID-19 vaccine. V was shortened by 8 bases and J by 0 bases, with 8 bases between the two germline ends. Germline V lookup: CDR1 MNHEY, CDR2 SVGAGI. The CDR3 totals 13 residues. The source was peripheral blood, collected on day 0 of AZD1222 vaccination. This TCR came from an adult in good health. This sequence joins TRBV6-5 and TRBJ1-3; D uncertain. This chain's CDR3 is CASREVSGNTIYF. DNA for the CDR3: TGTGCCAGCCGGGAGGTCTCTGGAAACACCATATATTTT.